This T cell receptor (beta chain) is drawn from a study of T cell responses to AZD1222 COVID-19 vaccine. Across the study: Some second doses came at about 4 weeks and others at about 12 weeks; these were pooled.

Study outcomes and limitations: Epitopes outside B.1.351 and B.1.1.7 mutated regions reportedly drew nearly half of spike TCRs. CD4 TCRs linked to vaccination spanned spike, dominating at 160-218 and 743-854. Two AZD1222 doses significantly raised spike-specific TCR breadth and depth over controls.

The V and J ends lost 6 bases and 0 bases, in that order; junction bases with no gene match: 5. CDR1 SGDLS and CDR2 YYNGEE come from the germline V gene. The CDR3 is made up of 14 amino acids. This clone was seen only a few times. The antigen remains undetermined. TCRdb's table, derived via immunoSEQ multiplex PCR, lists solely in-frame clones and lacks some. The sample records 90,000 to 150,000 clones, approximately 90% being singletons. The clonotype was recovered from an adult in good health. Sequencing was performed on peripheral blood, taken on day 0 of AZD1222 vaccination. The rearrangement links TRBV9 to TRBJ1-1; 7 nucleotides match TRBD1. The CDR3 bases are TGTGCCAGCACTCAGAGGGGGCTGAACACTGAAGCTTTCTTT. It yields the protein CASTQRGLNTEAFF.